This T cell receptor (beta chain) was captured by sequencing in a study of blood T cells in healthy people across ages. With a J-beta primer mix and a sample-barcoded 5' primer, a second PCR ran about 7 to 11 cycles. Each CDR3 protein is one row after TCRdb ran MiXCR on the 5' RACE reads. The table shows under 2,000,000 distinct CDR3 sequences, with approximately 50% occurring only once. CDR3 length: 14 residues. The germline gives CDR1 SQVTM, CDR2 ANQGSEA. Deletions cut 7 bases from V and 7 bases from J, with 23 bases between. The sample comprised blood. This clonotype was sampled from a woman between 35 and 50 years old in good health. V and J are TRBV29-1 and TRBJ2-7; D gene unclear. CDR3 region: CSALNGRKYNEQYF. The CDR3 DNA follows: TGCAGCGCCCTGAATGGACGGAAATACAATGAGCAGTACTTC.